The 29 T cell receptor beta chains below were found in one sample sequenced in a study of CD8 T cells in ankylosing spondylitis. Study-wide results and caveats: Characteristic of ankylosing spondylitis blood, it appeared, was a TCR beta motif comprising about eight highly homologous variants.

MiXCR, run by TCRdb on the 5' RACE reads, gives a single entry per CDR3 protein. The sample holds around 770,000 distinct CDR3 sequences, under 20% seen once. Their specific antigens are unknown. Sequenced sample: blood, either unsorted or a sorted T cell fraction (not recorded which). Every receptor here comes from a male donor with ankylosing spondylitis.

The gene calls are TRBV12-5 and TRBJ2-5; D is unresolved. The CDR3 consists of 13 residues. Germline assignment: CDR1 LGHNT and CDR2 FRNRAP. The V end was cut by 2 bases, the J end by 5 bases, with 9 bases between. The CDR3 nucleotides read TGTGCTAGTGGTTTGATGAGTCGGGAGACCCAGTACTTC. It encodes CASGLMSRETQYF.

The chain carries TRBV11-2 and TRBJ2-1, with unresolved D. Germline assignment: CDR1 SGHAT and CDR2 FQNNGV. The CDR3 has 11 amino acids. Deletions cut 1 base from V and 12 bases from J, with 7 bases between. CDR3 in DNA: TGTGCCAGCAGCTTAGGGGTTGGGCAGTTCTTC. Encoded protein: CASSLGVGQFF. Full variable domain (remainder filled in from reference TRBV11-2 and TRBJ2-1): EAGVAQSPRYKIIEKRQSVAFWCNPISGHATLYWYQQILGQGPKLLIQFQNNGVVDDSQLPKDRFSAERLKGVDSTLKIQPAKLEDSAVYLCASSLGVGQFFGPGTRLTVL.

The chain joins TRBV15 to TRBJ2-5; no clear D gene. This CDR3 is built from 14 residues. V lost 1 base to trimming and J lost 4 bases, with 10 bases between them. Germline CDR1 reads LNHNV; CDR2 reads YYDKDF (reference sequence). The CDR3 loop is CATSRAHSGETQYF. The CDR3 DNA follows: TGTGCCACCAGCAGAGCCCACTCCGGAGAGACCCAGTACTTC.

This clonotype was recorded a few times. J is TRBJ1-4 and V is TRBV5-1; perhaps TRBD1 as D (5 bases). The CDR3 sequence is 13 residues long. Germline assignment: CDR1 SGHRS and CDR2 YFSETQ. Trimming stripped 3 bases from V and 8 bases from J, with 11 bases between. The CDR3 here is CASSSGTREKLFF. CDR3 bases: TGCGCCAGCAGCTCAGGGACCCGGGAAAAACTGTTTTTT.

This clonotype has only a few counts. In nucleotides, the CDR3 is TGTGCCAGCAGTCTCACCCGGGACACTTACCATGAAAAACTGTTTTTT. Encoded protein: CASSLTRDTYHEKLFF. The gene calls are TRBV12-3 or TRBV12-4 and TRBJ1-4; maybe TRBD1 (6 bases). CDR3 length equals 16 residues. V was shortened by 5 bases and J by 6 bases, with 19 bases between the two germline ends.

The rearrangement links TRBV6-1 to TRBJ2-7; 8 bases are shared with TRBD1. Germline CDR1 is MNHNS and CDR2 is SASEGT. With V trimmed by 9 bases and J by 0 bases, 4 bases remained unmatched. The CDR3 is made up of 13 amino acids. The CDR3 here is CASETGDSYEQYF. CDR3 nucleotides: TGTGCCAGTGAGACAGGGGACTCCTACGAGCAGTACTTC.

This clonotype was detected only a few times. V and J are TRBV5-1 and TRBJ2-5, with a weak D call TRBD2 (6 bases). The germline V gene encodes CDR1 SGHRS and CDR2 YFSETQ. With 0 bases removed from V and 4 bases from J, the gap between germline ends came to 19 bases. CDR3 size: 17 residues. The DNA for the CDR3 is TGCGCCAGCAGCTTGGAGGCCGCCGGGCGGAGGGTAGAGACCCAGTACTTC. As protein: CASSLEAAGRRVETQYF. Combining the CDR3 with reference TRBV5-1 and TRBJ2-5 gives the whole variable domain KAGVTQTPRYLIKTRGQQVTLSCSPISGHRSVSWYQQTPGQGLQFLFEYFSETQRNKGNFPGRFSGRQFSNSRSEMNVSTLELGDSALYLCASSLEAAGRRVETQYFGPGTRLLVL.

This clonotype came up a few times. The rearrangement joins TRBV27 to TRBJ2-7, with TRBD2 matching 8 bases. The ends lost 2 bases at V and 1 base at J; junction bases unmatched: 7. Per the germline V gene, CDR1 is MNHEY and CDR2 is SMNVEV (reference sequence). The CDR3 is 16 residues long. In DNA, the CDR3 is TGTGCCAGCAGTTTACTTTTAGGGACTAGTTCCTACGAGCAGTACTTC. Amino acids: CASSLLLGTSSYEQYF.

V is TRBV11-1 and J is TRBJ1-1, with D uncertain. CDR1 is SGHAT, CDR2 FQDESV, per germline (reference sequence). The CDR3 is made up of 12 amino acids. The V end lost 8 bases, the J end lost 4 bases, and 11 bases lay between the germline ends. The CDR3 spells CASRDLGTEAFF. For the CDR3, the DNA is TGTGCCAGCCGAGACCTTGGCACTGAAGCTTTCTTT.

The chain joins TRBV28 to TRBJ1-5; weak D call: TRBD1 (5 bases). The CDR3 has 14 residues. The V end was cut by 6 bases, the J end by 0 bases, with 9 bases between. CDR1 is MDHEN and CDR2 is SYDVKM in the germline V gene. The CDR3 is CASRWGFSNQPQHF. The CDR3 region has the DNA TGTGCCAGCAGGTGGGGGTTTAGCAATCAGCCCCAGCATTTT.

The chain carries TRBV6-1 and TRBJ2-7, with TRBD2 identical over 8 bases. The length of the CDR3 is 14 residues. Germline V lookup: CDR1 MNHNS, CDR2 SASEGT. Trimming at V came to 6 bases and at J to 2 bases, leaving 6 bases not matched to a gene. The DNA of the CDR3 is TGTGCCAGCAGGACCGGGACTAGGGCCTACGAGCAGTACTTC. This translates into CASRTGTRAYEQYF.

This sequence joins TRBV29-1 and TRBJ2-3; D could derive from TRBD1 or TRBD2 (5 bases each). V was shortened by 5 bases and J by 2 bases, with 11 bases between the two germline ends. CDR1 is SQVTM, CDR2 ANQGSEA, per germline. The CDR3 totals 13 residues. Here the CDR3 reads CSVMIGTTDTQYF. In DNA form, the CDR3 reads TGCAGCGTTATGATAGGGACCACAGATACGCAGTATTTT.

This clonotype appeared a few times. The chain carries TRBV6-5 and TRBJ2-6; 7 nucleotides line up with TRBD1. The CDR3 has 15 residues. V lost 4 bases, J lost 2 bases, and 2 bases stayed unmatched. Germline V gene sequence: CDR1 MNHEY, CDR2 SVGAGI. In DNA, the CDR3 is TGTGCCAGCAGTTCCGACAGGGCTGGGGCCAACGTCCTGACTTTC. It yields the protein CASSSDRAGANVLTF.

This clonotype showed up just a few times. This sequence joins TRBV7-3 and TRBJ2-3, with D tentatively TRBD1 or TRBD2 (5 bases each). Trimming took 0 bases from V and 4 from J, leaving 11 bases between them. The CDR3 has 15 amino acids. In germline, CDR1 is SGHTA, CDR2 FQGTGA. The CDR3 DNA sequence: TGTGCCAGCAGCTTAACAGGGATGGGACCAGATACGCAGTATTTT. Translated, it gives CASSLTGMGPDTQYF.

This chain links TRBV29-1 with TRBJ1-1; 7 bases align to TRBD1. The junction had 10 bases not matched to a gene; V was cut back by 7 bases and J by 5 bases. Germline V gives CDR1 SQVTM, CDR2 ANQGSEA. The CDR3 totals 13 residues. CDR3 protein: CSAQGGGRTEAFF. The CDR3 bases are TGCAGCGCCCAGGGGGGGGGAAGGACTGAAGCTTTCTTT.

This clonotype has a single count. This chain uses TRBV7-9 with TRBJ1-1, with TRBD1 matching 9 bases. CDR3 length equals 14 residues. J lost 0 bases, V lost 10 bases, and 6 bases had no gene match. The germline CDR1 and CDR2 sequences are SEHNR and FQNEAQ (reference sequence). CDR3 sequence: CATGGDRVNTEAFF. CDR3 DNA: TGTGCCACGGGGGGGGACAGGGTGAACACTGAAGCTTTCTTT. Combining the CDR3 with reference TRBV7-9 and TRBJ1-1 gives the whole variable domain DTGVSQNPRHKITKRGQNVTFRCDPISEHNRLYWYRQTLGQGPEFLTYFQNEAQLEKSRLLSDRFSAERPKGSFSTLEIQRTEQGDSAMYLCATGGDRVNTEAFFGQGTRLTVV.

This clonotype has only a few counts. The chain joins TRBV7-2 to TRBJ2-1; D possibly corresponds to TRBD1 (5 bases). Germline CDR1 SGHTA, CDR2 FQGNSA. The CDR3 loop spans 15 amino acids. V lost 2 bases to trimming and J lost 7 bases, with 15 bases between them. This CDR3 is CASSLRGQGKNEQFF. The DNA for the CDR3 is TGTGCCAGCAGCTTAAGAGGTCAGGGTAAGAATGAGCAGTTCTTC.

This clonotype has only a few counts. The chain recombines TRBV5-5 with TRBJ1-4, with D maybe TRBD1 (5 bases). Germline V lookup: CDR1 SGHKS, CDR2 YYEKEE (reference sequence). V was pared by 1 base and J by 8 bases, with 9 bases between. This CDR3 is 13 amino acids long. The CDR3 protein is CASSLKGNEKLFF. The DNA for the CDR3 is TGTGCCAGCAGCTTGAAGGGGAACGAAAAACTGTTTTTT.

The V gene is TRBV6-1, the J gene TRBJ2-1, with 7 bases lining up with TRBD2. The CDR3 runs to 14 residues. Looked up from germline, CDR1 is MNHNS and CDR2 is SASEGT. V lost 8 bases and J lost 5; bases outside the gene matches: 9. CDR3 in amino acids: CASGAGLADNEQFF. As DNA, the CDR3 is TGTGCCAGCGGGGCGGGGCTAGCGGACAATGAGCAGTTCTTC.

The V and J genes are TRBV12-3 or TRBV12-4 and TRBJ1-5, with D possibly TRBD1 on 5 matching bases. There are 13 residues in the CDR3. Trimming cost V 7 bases and J 8 bases, with 15 bases left between them. Here the CDR3 DNA reads TGTGCCAGCACCCAGGGCGGGGTTAAGCCCCAGCATTTT. It encodes CASTQGGVKPQHF.

This clonotype has just a few counts. The chain has TRBV14 and TRBJ1-5; maybe TRBD1 (5 bases). Germline CDR1 reads SGHDN; CDR2 reads FVKESK. CDR3 size: 13 residues. Between the trimmed V and J ends, which lost 1 base and 9 bases, there was a span of 10 bases. The DNA of the CDR3 is TGTGCCAGCAGCCAAGGAGGGGATCGGCCCCAGCATTTT. Residues: CASSQGGDRPQHF.

The table lists this clonotype with a few counts. CDR3 amino acids: CSAYLPGEQFF. Here the CDR3 DNA reads TGCAGTGCTTACCTTCCCGGTGAGCAGTTCTTC. This chain links TRBV20-1 with TRBJ2-1; D unclear. V dropped 5 bases and J dropped 9 bases, with 11 bases sitting between them. This CDR3 comprises 11 residues. Germline CDR1 is DFQATT and CDR2 is SNEGSKA (reference sequence).

A few counts support this clonotype. Here the CDR3 reads CSASKTDYEQYF. For the CDR3, the DNA is TGCAGTGCTTCTAAGACAGATTACGAGCAGTACTTC. The V gene is TRBV20-1, the J gene TRBJ2-7; D might be TRBD1 (5 bases). V shed 5 bases and J shed 4 bases, with 12 bases lying between them. Germline lookup yields CDR1 DFQATT and CDR2 SNEGSKA (reference sequence). CDR3 length equals 12 residues.

V and J are TRBV7-2 and TRBJ2-1, with a possible D match to TRBD2 (6 bases). Trimming took 5 bases from V and 7 from J, leaving 15 bases between them. This CDR3 has 14 residues. The germline V gene encodes CDR1 SGHTA and CDR2 FQGNSA. The CDR3 sequence: CASSPPPLANEQFF. The CDR3 DNA reads as TGTGCCAGCAGCCCGCCGCCCCTAGCGAATGAGCAGTTCTTC.

This clonotype has more than one count but fewer than ten. This chain connects TRBV5-1 to TRBJ1-2; D is unclear. CDR3 length: 13 amino acids. V was pared by 5 bases and J by 2 bases, with 10 bases between. CDR1 is SGHRS and CDR2 is YFSETQ in the germline V gene. CDR3 sequence reads: CASRLDTNYGYTF. The DNA of the CDR3 is TGCGCCAGCAGACTAGACACAAACTATGGCTACACCTTC.

Comments on this clonotype: The junction does not match germline at one end; this may be a read error. The rearrangement uses TRBV13 and TRBJ2-1; 9 bases fit TRBD2. This CDR3 spans 14 amino acids. Germline V lookup: CDR1 PRHDT, CDR2 FYEKMQ (reference sequence). The CDR3 DNA follows: TGTGCCAGCAGCCTAGGACTAGCGCCGAATGAGCAGTTCTTC. It is translated as CASSLGLAPNEQFF. Based on the CDR3 plus reference TRBV13 and TRBJ2-1, the full variable domain is AAGVIQSPRHLIKEKRETATLKCYPIPRHDTVYWYQQGPGQDPQFLISFYEKMQSDKGSIPDRFSAQQFSDYHSELNMSSLELGDSALYFCASSLGLAPNEQFFGPGTRLTVL.

The sample holds a few counts of this clonotype. The chain has TRBV10-3 and TRBJ2-7; D not resolved. Deletions cut 0 bases from V and 1 base from J, with 7 bases between. This CDR3 is built from 14 residues. CDR1 is ENHRY and CDR2 is SYGVKD in the germline V gene. The CDR3 DNA reads as TGTGCCATCAGTGAGTCCGACCTATCCTACGAGCAGTACTTC. Translated, it gives CAISESDLSYEQYF.

CDR3 region: CASSQGGLAGVGGSEQYF. For the CDR3, the DNA is TGTGCCAGCAGCCAAGGAGGATTAGCGGGAGTAGGGGGTTCTGAGCAGTACTTC. This chain joins TRBV3-1 and TRBJ2-7; 9 positions agree with TRBD2. The trim removed 1 base at V and 7 bases at J, leaving 17 bases unmatched. The CDR3 is 18 residues long. The germline CDR1 and CDR2 sequences are LGHDT and YNNKEL (reference sequence).

The sample holds many counts of this clonotype. This chain uses TRBV6-1 with TRBJ1-6, with 7 bases lining up with TRBD1. Germline V gene lookup returns CDR1 MNHNS and CDR2 SASEGT. The CDR3 has 14 amino acids. J gave up 10 bases and V 4 bases, and 7 bases lay outside the gene matches. The CDR3 DNA is TGTGCCAGCAGTGGAGACAGGGAGCAGTCACCCCTCCACTTT. Protein sequence: CASSGDREQSPLHF.